A single sample is the source of the 2 T cell receptor beta chains below, sequenced in a study of T cell changes during pregnancy in multiple sclerosis. Some clones are missing from TCRdb's copy, which holds only in-frame ones; the method was immunoSEQ multiplex PCR. The sample has more than 70,000 clones, approximately 90% seen once. The specimen comprised peripheral blood, sampled before pregnancy. These receptors all come from a female donor with multiple sclerosis, enrolled in a pregnancy study.

The chain's CDR3 is CASSIAGSTYNEQFF. The CDR3 DNA reads as TGTGCCAGTAGTATAGCAGGGTCGACCTACAATGAGCAGTTCTTC. The chain recombines TRBV19 with TRBJ2-1, with D maybe TRBD1 (5 bases). With 1 base removed from V and 2 bases from J, the gap between germline ends came to 9 bases. The CDR3 is made up of 15 amino acids. Looked up from germline, CDR1 is LNHDA and CDR2 is SQIVND (reference sequence).

This chain connects TRBV9 to TRBJ1-1; 10 bases map to TRBD1. J lost 6 bases, V lost 0 bases, and 5 bases had no gene match. The CDR3 extends over 15 amino acids. Germline V lookup: CDR1 SGDLS, CDR2 YYNGEE. CDR3 in DNA: TGTGCCAGCAGCGTAGAGGGACAGGGGTCGGCTGAAGCTTTCTTT. It is translated as CASSVEGQGSAEAFF.